These 26 T cell receptor beta chains originate from one sample sequenced in a study of naive and memory T cell subsets. An equimolar mix of two oligonucleotides served as the beta constant-region primer for TRBC1 and TRBC2. TCRdb ran MiXCR on the UMI-ligation and nested PCR reads and lists one entry per CDR3 protein. The sample comprises about 85,000 distinct CDR3 sequences, around 13% of which are singletons, and 0.75% to 1% rests with the top ten. The sequencing sample was made of central memory CD4+ T cells from blood. All receptors derive from a human donor in good health.

The rearrangement uses TRBV6-6 and TRBJ1-1, with TRBD1 as a possible D gene (5 bases). V was shortened by 0 bases and J by 5 bases, with 7 bases between the two germline ends. The CDR3 sequence is 13 residues long. Germline V gene sequence: CDR1 MNHNY, CDR2 SVGAGI (reference sequence). CDR3 sequence (DNA): TGTGCCAGCAGTTACTCGCCAGGGACTGAAGCTTTCTTT. This sequence encodes CASSYSPGTEAFF.

This clonotype was found a few times. The chain links TRBV6-5 to TRBJ2-5; 12 bases map to TRBD2. The CDR3 sequence is 17 residues long. Germline assignment: CDR1 MNHEY and CDR2 SVGAGI. V lost 0 bases to trimming and J lost 6 bases; unmatched junction nucleotides: 8. CDR3 loop: CASSYSSTSGSAQTQYF. As DNA, the CDR3 is TGTGCCAGCAGTTACTCCTCGACTAGCGGGAGTGCTCAGACCCAGTACTTC.

This clonotype was recorded at least ten times. This rearrangement joins TRBV5-1 to TRBJ2-3; TRBD2 is a possible D gene (5 bases). V lost 1 base, J lost 2 bases, and 8 bases lay in between. The germline gives CDR1 SGHRS, CDR2 YFSETQ. The CDR3 spans 14 residues. CDR3 in amino acids: CASSLRGTTDTQYF. CDR3 sequence (DNA): TGCGCCAGCAGCTTGCGGGGTACCACAGATACGCAGTATTTT.

This chain joins TRBV27 and TRBJ2-3, with 11 nucleotides matching TRBD2. Germline CDR1 reads MNHEY; CDR2 reads SMNVEV (reference sequence). The CDR3 runs 17 residues. Trimming removed 5 bases from V and 3 bases from J; junction bases left unmatched: 10. The CDR3 sequence: CASSTSGLAGRTDTQYF. DNA for the CDR3: TGTGCCAGCAGTACGTCCGGACTAGCGGGTCGGACAGATACGCAGTATTTT.

This clonotype was detected ten times or more. This chain uses TRBV5-5 with TRBJ2-7; 12 nucleotides line up with TRBD2. CDR1 SGHKS and CDR2 YYEKEE come from the germline V gene (reference sequence). The CDR3 is made up of 17 amino acids. J was trimmed by 4 bases and V by 4 bases; bases with no gene match: 12. CDR3 sequence (DNA): TGTGCCAGCAGCCCAAGCCCCTCGACTAGCGGGAGTTACGAGCAGTACTTC. Its translation: CASSPSPSTSGSYEQYF.

This chain connects TRBV20-1 to TRBJ2-5, with a possible D match to TRBD2 (5 bases). Deletions cut 2 bases from V and 4 bases from J, with 20 bases between. Germline V gene lookup returns CDR1 DFQATT and CDR2 SNEGSKA (reference sequence). The CDR3 is made up of 16 amino acids. The CDR3 DNA is TGCAGTGCTAGAAAGGGTAGCGCTATGGGTGGAGAGACCCAGTACTTC. This sequence encodes CSARKGSAMGGETQYF.

The V gene is TRBV12-5, the J gene TRBJ1-4, with D maybe TRBD1 (5 bases). V was clipped by 1 base and J by 0 bases, with 12 bases between them. The CDR3 consists of 17 residues. Germline V gene data show CDR1 as LGHNT and CDR2 as FRNRAP. CDR3 nucleotides: TGTGCTAGTGGTTTGGCTTTGACAGAAGCAACTAATGAAAAACTGTTTTTT. Translation gives CASGLALTEATNEKLFF.

This clonotype was seen a few times. The genes are TRBV20-1 and TRBJ2-5; 12 nucleotides line up with TRBD2. From germline, CDR1 is DFQATT and CDR2 SNEGSKA (reference sequence). The CDR3 length is 15 residues. V gave up 6 bases and J gave up 4 bases; unmatched junction bases: 9. CDR3: CSATNLAGGTETQYF. CDR3 coding DNA: TGCAGTGCAACGAATCTAGCGGGAGGGACAGAGACCCAGTACTTC.

The chain uses TRBV6-5 and TRBJ2-7, with D tentatively TRBD1 (6 bases). CDR1 MNHEY and CDR2 SVGAGI come from the germline V gene. Trimming cost V 1 base and J 1 base, with 8 bases left between them. The CDR3 extends over 14 amino acids. This CDR3 reads CASSYLGASYEQYF. The DNA of the CDR3 is TGTGCCAGCAGTTACTTGGGGGCTTCCTACGAGCAGTACTTC.

This clonotype has just a few counts. The chain couples TRBV20-1 to TRBJ2-1; 7 positions agree with TRBD2. The germline V gene has CDR1 DFQATT and CDR2 SNEGSKA (reference sequence). The CDR3 loop spans 15 amino acids. The trim removed 5 bases at V and 8 bases at J, leaving 15 bases unmatched. The CDR3 sequence is CSAGAIGLEVDEQFF. The CDR3 coding sequence is TGCAGTGCTGGAGCTATTGGACTAGAAGTGGATGAGCAGTTCTTC.

This clonotype has more than one count but fewer than ten. The CDR3 nucleotides read TGCAGCGCGGGGGGCCTTGGGGCCAACGTCCTGACTTTC. Protein: CSAGGLGANVLTF. The chain joins TRBV29-1 to TRBJ2-6, with D perhaps matching TRBD2 (7 bases). Germline CDR1 and CDR2: SQVTM and ANQGSEA. The V and J ends lost 7 bases and 3 bases respectively, with 10 bases between them. The CDR3 covers 13 residues.

The gene calls are TRBV7-2 and TRBJ2-1; the match to TRBD2 covers 8 bases. The junction had 7 bases not matched to a gene; V was cut back by 3 bases and J by 15 bases. The CDR3 spans 12 residues. Germline CDR1 SGHTA, CDR2 FQGNSA. CDR3 region: CASSFPRAGAFF. The CDR3, as DNA: TGTGCCAGCAGCTTCCCCCGAGCGGGGGCGTTCTTC.

This clonotype was observed a handful of times. This rearrangement joins TRBV5-6 to TRBJ2-1; TRBD1 is a possible D gene (5 bases). Germline V lookup: CDR1 SGHDT, CDR2 YYEEEE. The CDR3 spans 14 residues. Trimming shortened V by 3 bases and J by 5 bases, and 12 bases separated the two germline ends. The chain's CDR3 is CASSSPLGDNEQFF. The CDR3 coding sequence is TGTGCCAGCAGCTCGCCCCTAGGGGACAATGAGCAGTTCTTC. Supplemented by reference TRBV5-6 and TRBJ2-1, the full variable domain reads DAGVTQSPTHLIKTRGQQVTLRCSPKSGHDTVSWYQQALGQGPQFIFQYYEEEERQRGNFPDRFSGHQFPNYSSELNVNALLLGDSALYLCASSSPLGDNEQFFGPGTRLTVL.

This clonotype was counted between two and nine times. CDR3 protein: CAINRTGGFLAKTQYF. CDR3 bases: TGTGCCATCAATAGGACAGGGGGCTTTTTGGCAAAGACCCAGTACTTC. The J gene is TRBJ2-5, the V gene TRBV10-3; 11 nucleotides agree with TRBD1. The CDR3 covers 16 residues. CDR1 and CDR2 from the germline V gene are ENHRY and SYGVKD. The junction had 13 bases not matched to a gene; V was cut back by 7 bases and J by 6 bases.

The chain uses TRBV24-1 and TRBJ2-7; TRBD1 agrees at 7 bases. J lost 2 bases, V lost 4 bases, and 7 bases had no gene match. From germline, CDR1 is KGHDR and CDR2 SFDVKD. This CDR3 spans 15 amino acids. The chain's CDR3 is CATSEAGTATYEQYF. The CDR3 DNA reads as TGTGCCACCAGTGAGGCCGGGACAGCTACCTACGAGCAGTACTTC.

J is TRBJ2-3 and V is TRBV5-1; 12 bases align to TRBD2. V shed 4 bases, J shed 2 bases, and the junction held 11 bases outside the gene matches. Germline CDR1 and CDR2: SGHRS and YFSETQ. The CDR3 is made up of 18 amino acids. CDR3 bases: TGCGCCAGCAGCAGCCTTGGACTAGCGGGGAAGCTCACAGATACGCAGTATTTT. It translates to CASSSLGLAGKLTDTQYF.

This clonotype was counted between two and nine times. The chain joins TRBV6-1 to TRBJ2-7; TRBD2 matches at 14 bases. Germline V gives CDR1 MNHNS, CDR2 SASEGT. The CDR3 loop spans 16 amino acids. J lost 2 bases, V lost 5 bases, and 5 bases had no gene match. CDR3 amino acids: CASSTGTSGRAYEQYF. Written as DNA, the CDR3 is TGTGCCAGCAGTACCGGGACTAGCGGGAGAGCCTACGAGCAGTACTTC.

Only a few counts were recorded for this clonotype. The rearrangement links TRBV30 to TRBJ2-1; D uncertain. V was trimmed by 0 bases and J by 3 bases, leaving 15 bases between them. CDR1 is GTSNPN, CDR2 SVGIG, per germline (reference sequence). This CDR3 region has 16 residues. This CDR3 reads CAWSVRRQTIYNEQFF. The DNA for the CDR3 is TGTGCCTGGAGTGTACGAAGACAAACCATCTACAATGAGCAGTTCTTC.

The chain carries TRBV5-1 and TRBJ1-4; D uncertain. The length of the CDR3 is 17 residues. Germline assignment: CDR1 SGHRS and CDR2 YFSETQ. V gave up 0 bases and J gave up 3 bases, with 15 bases separating them. The CDR3 sequence: CASSLADAGSANEKLFF. CDR3 bases: TGCGCCAGCAGCTTGGCCGACGCGGGCTCGGCTAATGAAAAACTGTTTTTT.

This clonotype was seen repeatedly, ten times or more. The chain uses TRBV29-1 and TRBJ1-3; the D is unclear. The germline V gene has CDR1 SQVTM and CDR2 ANQGSEA. CDR3 length: 13 amino acids. The V gene lost 7 bases and the J gene lost 0 bases, with 10 bases spanning the gap. The CDR3: CSAYASSGNTIYF. In DNA, the CDR3 is TGCAGCGCCTACGCGAGCTCTGGAAACACCATATATTTT.

A few counts support this clonotype. V and J are TRBV5-1 and TRBJ2-1; TRBD2 is a possible D gene (5 bases). V was shortened by 0 bases and J by 0 bases, with 7 bases between the two germline ends. Germline assignment: CDR1 SGHRS and CDR2 YFSETQ. The CDR3 sequence is 15 residues long. For the CDR3, the DNA is TGCGCCAGCAGCTTGGTGGGGAGCTCCTACAATGAGCAGTTCTTC. As protein: CASSLVGSSYNEQFF.

This clonotype appeared a few times. V usage is TRBV5-6 and J usage is TRBJ2-1; maybe TRBD1 (5 bases). Trimming took off 4 bases at V and 8 bases at J, with 13 bases between the two ends. This CDR3 has 13 amino acids. Looked up from germline, CDR1 is SGHDT and CDR2 is YYEEEE. The CDR3 DNA sequence: TGTGCCAGCAGCATGGACCCCAGGGATGAGCAGTTCTTC. Translating gives CASSMDPRDEQFF.

Only a few counts were recorded for this clonotype. The chain has TRBV14 and TRBJ2-3; 9 nucleotides line up with TRBD2. Trimming removed 1 base from V and 6 bases from J; junction bases left unmatched: 8. Germline V gene lookup returns CDR1 SGHDN and CDR2 FVKESK. The CDR3 runs to 16 residues. The CDR3 DNA sequence: TGTGCCAGCAGCCAAGTAGCGGGAGATCCGGTTGATACGCAGTATTTT. It specifies CASSQVAGDPVDTQYF.

This clonotype has at least ten counts. V usage is TRBV2 and J usage is TRBJ2-5; the D call may be TRBD1 or TRBD2 (6 bases each). Germline CDR1 and CDR2: SNHLY and FYNNEI. Trimming removed 2 bases from V and 7 bases from J, with 11 bases in between. This CDR3 is built from 13 residues. For the CDR3, the DNA is TGTGCCAGCAGTGAAAGAGGGGGAGGGACCCAGTACTTC. Its translation: CASSERGGGTQYF. The complete variable domain, with remaining parts taken from reference TRBV2 and TRBJ2-5, reads EPEVTQTPSHQVTQMGQEVILRCVPISNHLYFYWYRQILGQKVEFLVSFYNNEISEKSEIFDDQFSVERPDGSNFTLKIRSTKLEDSAMYFCASSERGGGTQYFGPGTRLLVL.

There are a few counts of this clonotype. The V call is TRBV20-1, the J call TRBJ2-3; 7 nucleotides match TRBD2. The germline V gene encodes CDR1 DFQATT and CDR2 SNEGSKA (reference sequence). Unmatched junction bases numbered 9, after V lost 6 bases and J lost 0 bases. This CDR3 is 15 amino acids long. CDR3 sequence reads: CSAGLAAPSTDTQYF. The DNA for the CDR3 is TGCAGTGCCGGGCTAGCGGCCCCTAGCACAGATACGCAGTATTTT.

The rearrangement joins TRBV10-3 to TRBJ1-1, with D possibly TRBD1 on 6 matching bases. Trimming removed 6 bases at V and 7 bases at J, with 24 bases between. This CDR3 contains 16 residues. The V gene's germline CDR1 is ENHRY and CDR2 SYGVKD. The CDR3 sequence is CAISSGAARGGGEAFF. In nucleotides, the CDR3 is TGTGCCATCAGCTCCGGGGCCGCAAGGGGGGGGGGTGAAGCTTTCTTT.